This T cell receptor (beta chain) came from a study of cytomegalovirus exposure and HLA in healthy donors. The overall study: Tens of millions of unique TCRs, all from HLA-typed donors, were included in an early release of the data.

About this clone: As yet, its antigen is unknown.

The PCR was carried out with 60 Vbeta primers and 13 Jbeta primers. The protocol was immunoSEQ multiplex PCR, while the TCRdb copy is restricted to in-frame clones and leaves out a portion. The sample consists of about 180,000 clones, around 78% of them appearing once. Overall study results and limits: Cytomegalovirus status, reportedly, was diagnosed with high specificity and sensitivity by the classifier.

Germline CDR1 reads SGHVS; CDR2 reads FQNEAQ. This CDR3 is 16 amino acids long. The trim removed 5 bases at V and 12 bases at J, leaving 10 bases unmatched. The gene calls are TRBV7-8 and TRBJ2-1; 16 bases align to TRBD2. The source of this sequence is a man younger than 35 in good health and CMV-seronegative. Sample: PBMCs. CDR3 loop: CASSDRGLAGGLGQFF. In DNA, the CDR3 is TGTGCCAGCAGCGACCGGGGACTAGCGGGGGGGTTGGGGCAGTTCTTC.